These T cell receptor beta chains were read from a single sample in a study of blood T cell repertoires in COVID-19. Clones were read by immunoSEQ multiplex PCR, and TCRdb kept only the in-frame ones, dropping some. Among tens of thousands of clones, around 80% were seen once, and the ten largest hold about 3%. Material: peripheral blood. These receptors were collected from a man between 60 and 70 years old with acute or convalescent COVID-19. CDR3s include the opening cysteine and the closing phenylalanine or tryptophan. Each record gives: D gene, V gene, clone size, J gene, CDR3 protein, CDR3 DNA. A D gene is named only where the DNA matches it firmly. Expanded clones get a size class; other rows say once, few or many, or leave the size out.

D gene: .; V gene: TRBV6-5; clone size: .; J gene: TRBJ1-2; CDR3 protein: CASSLDRTTHYGYTF; CDR3 DNA: TGTGCCAGCAGTCTGGACAGAACCACACACTATGGCTACACCTTC
D gene: TRBD2; V gene: TRBV5-1; clone size: .; J gene: TRBJ2-1; CDR3 protein: CASSLGTSGYNEQFF; CDR3 DNA: TGCGCCAGCAGTCTTGGGACTAGCGGCTACAATGAGCAGTTCTTC
D gene: .; V gene: TRBV11-2; clone size: .; J gene: TRBJ1-6; CDR3 protein: CASSLQSGSPLHF; CDR3 DNA: TGTGCCAGCAGCTTACAGTCGGGTTCACCCCTCCACTTT
D gene: .; V gene: TRBV6-2/TRBV6-3; clone size: .; J gene: TRBJ1-5; CDR3 protein: CASSYGGSGSNQPQHF; CDR3 DNA: TGTGCCAGCAGTTACGGAGGGAGTGGTAGCAATCAGCCCCAGCATTTT
D gene: .; V gene: TRBV5-1; clone size: .; J gene: TRBJ2-1; CDR3 protein: CASSFGTFVNEQFF; CDR3 DNA: TGCGCCAGCAGCTTCGGGACTTTCGTGAATGAGCAGTTCTTC
D gene: TRBD1; V gene: TRBV18; clone size: .; J gene: TRBJ1-1; CDR3 protein: CASSPRQGADTEAFF; CDR3 DNA: TGTGCCAGCTCACCACGACAGGGGGCGGACACTGAAGCTTTCTTT
D gene: .; V gene: TRBV10-3; clone size: .; J gene: TRBJ1-4; CDR3 protein: CAISELGGANEKLFF; CDR3 DNA: TGTGCCATCAGTGAGCTAGGGGGAGCTAATGAAAAACTGTTTTTT
D gene: .; V gene: TRBV19; clone size: few; J gene: TRBJ1-1; CDR3 protein: CASRPERGNTEAFF; CDR3 DNA: TGTGCCAGTAGACCCGAAAGGGGGAACACTGAAGCTTTCTTT
D gene: .; V gene: TRBV5-1; clone size: .; J gene: TRBJ2-5; CDR3 protein: CASSLAIVMQAETQYF; CDR3 DNA: TGCGCCAGCAGCTTGGCCATAGTAATGCAGGCGGAGACCCAGTACTTC
D gene: TRBD1; V gene: TRBV11-2; clone size: few; J gene: TRBJ1-2; CDR3 protein: CASTPDRGRGGYTF; CDR3 DNA: TGTGCCAGCACCCCAGACAGGGGTCGAGGCGGCTACACCTTC
D gene: .; V gene: TRBV3-1/TRBV3-2; clone size: .; J gene: TRBJ2-7; CDR3 protein: CASSQSTAYEQYF; CDR3 DNA: TGTGCCAGCAGCCAAAGCACAGCCTACGAGCAGTACTTC
D gene: .; V gene: TRBV7-3; clone size: .; J gene: TRBJ1-1; CDR3 protein: CASSLKPGLNTEAFF; CDR3 DNA: TGTGCCAGCAGCTTAAAACCAGGATTGAACACTGAAGCTTTCTTT
D gene: .; V gene: TRBV5-1; clone size: .; J gene: TRBJ2-6; CDR3 protein: CASSLEYGGFSGANVLTF; CDR3 DNA: TGCGCCAGCAGCTTGGAGTACGGCGGGTTCTCTGGGGCCAACGTCCTGACTTTC
D gene: .; V gene: TRBV7-2; clone size: .; J gene: TRBJ2-2; CDR3 protein: CASSVQAWGELFF; CDR3 DNA: TGTGCCAGCAGCGTACAGGCTTGGGGGGAGCTGTTTTTT
D gene: .; V gene: TRBV7-2; clone size: .; J gene: TRBJ1-5; CDR3 protein: CASSSAGRTNQPQHF; CDR3 DNA: TGTGCCAGCAGCTCTGCGGGACGGACCAATCAGCCCCAGCATTTT
D gene: .; V gene: TRBV6-5; clone size: .; J gene: TRBJ2-1; CDR3 protein: CASSRLQAPNEQFF; CDR3 DNA: TGTGCCAGCAGTAGGCTGCAGGCCCCCAATGAGCAGTTCTTC
D gene: TRBD1; V gene: TRBV6-5; clone size: .; J gene: TRBJ1-5; CDR3 protein: CASSTGDQPQHF; CDR3 DNA: TGTGCCAGCAGCACAGGGGATCAGCCCCAGCATTTT
D gene: TRBD2; V gene: TRBV9; clone size: .; J gene: TRBJ2-5; CDR3 protein: CASSVSTSGGEETQYF; CDR3 DNA: TGTGCCAGCAGCGTTTCGACTAGCGGAGGGGAAGAGACCCAGTACTTC
D gene: .; V gene: TRBV6-2/TRBV6-3; clone size: .; J gene: TRBJ2-7; CDR3 protein: CASNPSGYYEQYF; CDR3 DNA: TGTGCCAGCAACCCGTCGGGTTATTACGAGCAGTACTTC
D gene: .; V gene: TRBV10-3; clone size: .; J gene: TRBJ1-3; CDR3 protein: CAISEDSWTIYF; CDR3 DNA: TGTGCCATCAGTGAGGACTCGTGGACCATATATTTT
D gene: TRBD1; V gene: TRBV10-3; clone size: .; J gene: TRBJ1-1; CDR3 protein: CAIRAGTVENTEAFF; CDR3 DNA: TGTGCCATCAGAGCCGGGACAGTCGAGAACACTGAAGCTTTCTTT
D gene: TRBD2; V gene: TRBV7-8; clone size: .; J gene: TRBJ2-1; CDR3 protein: CASSPEIFRWGGPTTYNEQFF; CDR3 DNA: TGTGCCAGCAGCCCGGAAATTTTCCGTTGGGGAGGGCCAACAACCTACAATGAGCAGTTCTTC
D gene: TRBD1; V gene: TRBV28; clone size: few; J gene: TRBJ1-5; CDR3 protein: CASRTGTGVRGVSNQPQHF; CDR3 DNA: TGTGCCAGCAGAACCGGGACAGGGGTACGGGGAGTAAGCAATCAGCCCCAGCATTTT
D gene: .; V gene: TRBV6-2/TRBV6-3; clone size: .; J gene: TRBJ1-5; CDR3 protein: CASSYGGTSDQPQHF; CDR3 DNA: TGTGCCAGCAGTTACGGGGGGACCTCAGATCAGCCCCAGCATTTT
D gene: TRBD2; V gene: TRBV20-1; clone size: few; J gene: TRBJ2-1; CDR3 protein: CSALTSGGQFF; CDR3 DNA: TGCAGTGCCCTTACTAGCGGGGGGCAGTTCTTC
D gene: .; V gene: TRBV5-4; clone size: .; J gene: TRBJ1-1; CDR3 protein: CASSLRLIANTEAFF; CDR3 DNA: TGTGCCAGCAGCTTGCGGCTAATAGCGAACACTGAAGCTTTCTTT
D gene: .; V gene: TRBV7-8; clone size: .; J gene: TRBJ2-7; CDR3 protein: CASSSLTDTGVSYEQYF; CDR3 DNA: TGTGCCAGCAGCAGTCTTACGGACACAGGTGTCTCCTACGAGCAGTACTTC
D gene: .; V gene: TRBV19; clone size: .; J gene: TRBJ1-1; CDR3 protein: CASREGRGSEAFF; CDR3 DNA: TGTGCCAGTAGGGAAGGGAGGGGATCTGAAGCTTTCTTT
D gene: .; V gene: TRBV28; clone size: .; J gene: TRBJ2-7; CDR3 protein: CASVLSGITYEQYF; CDR3 DNA: TGTGCCAGCGTCCTATCGGGGATAACCTACGAGCAGTACTTC
D gene: TRBD1; V gene: TRBV30; clone size: .; J gene: TRBJ1-2; CDR3 protein: CAWTDRGRNAYGYTF; CDR3 DNA: TGTGCCTGGACGGACAGGGGGCGCAATGCCTATGGCTACACCTTC